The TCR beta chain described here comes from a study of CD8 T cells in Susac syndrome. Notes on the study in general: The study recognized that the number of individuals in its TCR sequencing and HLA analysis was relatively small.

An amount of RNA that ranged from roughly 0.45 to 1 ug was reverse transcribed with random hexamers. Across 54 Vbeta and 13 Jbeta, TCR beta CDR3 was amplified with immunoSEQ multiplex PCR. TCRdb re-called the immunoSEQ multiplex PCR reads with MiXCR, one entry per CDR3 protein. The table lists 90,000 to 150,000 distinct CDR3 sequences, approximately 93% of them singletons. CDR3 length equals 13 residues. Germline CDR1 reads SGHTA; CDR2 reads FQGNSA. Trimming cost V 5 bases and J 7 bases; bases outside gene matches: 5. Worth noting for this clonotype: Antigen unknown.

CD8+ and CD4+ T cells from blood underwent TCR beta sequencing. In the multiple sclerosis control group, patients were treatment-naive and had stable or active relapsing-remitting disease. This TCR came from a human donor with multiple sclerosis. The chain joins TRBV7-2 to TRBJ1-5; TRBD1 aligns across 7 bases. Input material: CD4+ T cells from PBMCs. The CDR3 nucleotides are TGTGCCAGCAGCACCGACAGGGTCCAGCCCCAGCATTTT. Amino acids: CASSTDRVQPQHF.